Below, 32 T cell receptor beta chains from the same sample are listed, as sequenced in a study of blood T cell repertoires in COVID-19. Sequencing was performed with immunoSEQ multiplex PCR; in TCRdb, only in-frame clones are kept and a portion is missing. The sample lists 100,000 to 120,000 clones; 72% were seen once. Source material: peripheral blood. The source is a woman in her sixties with acute or convalescent COVID-19.

The genes are TRBV7-2 and TRBJ1-1, with a tentative D call TRBD1 (6 bases). V lost 1 base and J lost 8, with 17 bases in between. There are 15 residues in the CDR3. CDR1 is SGHTA, CDR2 FQGNSA, per germline. The CDR3 sequence is CASSLEGPRQGEAFF. The CDR3 bases are TGTGCCAGCAGCTTAGAGGGACCGCGCCAGGGGGAAGCTTTCTTT.

This chain connects TRBV2 to TRBJ1-5; D perhaps matches TRBD1 (5 bases). Trimming cost V 2 bases and J 1 base, with 9 bases left between them. The V gene's germline CDR1 is SNHLY and CDR2 FYNNEI. The CDR3 has 15 residues. The CDR3 sequence is CASSEQGLSNQPQHF. As DNA, the CDR3 is TGTGCCAGCAGTGAACAGGGCCTCAGCAATCAGCCCCAGCATTTT.

This clone occurred once. The chain links TRBV20-1 to TRBJ1-3; the match to TRBD1 covers 7 bases. Germline values: CDR1 DFQATT, CDR2 SNEGSKA (reference sequence). J lost 4 bases, V lost 3 bases, and 6 bases had no gene match. The CDR3 length is 14 residues. CDR3 residues: CSASPWTGGNTIYF. The CDR3 DNA is TGCAGTGCTAGTCCCTGGACAGGAGGAAACACCATATATTTT.

The CDR3 region is CASSLFWGGDTEAFF. DNA for the CDR3: TGTGCCAGCAGCTTGTTTTGGGGAGGGGACACTGAAGCTTTCTTT. The J gene is TRBJ1-1, the V gene TRBV5-4; tentative D call: TRBD1 (5 bases). The germline V gene has CDR1 SGHNT and CDR2 YYREEE (reference sequence). This CDR3 spans 15 amino acids. The ends were cut back, 1 base at V and 3 bases at J, with 13 bases in the middle.

The chain joins TRBV7-2 to TRBJ2-1; 13 bases fit TRBD2. This CDR3 region has 16 residues. Germline CDR1 is SGHTA and CDR2 is FQGNSA. V lost 4 bases to trimming and J lost 8 bases; unmatched junction nucleotides: 8. DNA for the CDR3: TGTGCCAGCAGCTCAACCGGGACTAGCGGGGTCGATGAGCAGTTCTTC. Translating it yields CASSSTGTSGVDEQFF.

This chain connects TRBV28 to TRBJ1-4, with D perhaps TRBD1 (6 bases). There are 12 residues in the CDR3. The germline CDR1 and CDR2 sequences are MDHEN and SYDVKM. With 6 bases removed from V and 7 bases from J, the gap between germline ends came to 9 bases. For the CDR3, the DNA is TGTGCCAGCAGAGGACAGTCTGAAAAACTGTTTTTT. Translating gives CASRGQSEKLFF. Full variable domain (remainder filled in from reference TRBV28 and TRBJ1-4): DVKVTQSSRYLVKRTGEKVFLECVQDMDHENMFWYRQDPGLGLRLIYFSYDVKMKEKGDIPEGYSVSREKKERFSLILESASTNQTSMYLCASRGQSEKLFFGSGTQLSVL.

This clone has just a few counts. The chain joins TRBV3-1 (or the pseudogene TRBV3-2) to TRBJ1-2, with D perhaps matching TRBD1 (5 bases). This CDR3 spans 19 amino acids. The V and J ends lost 3 bases and 2 bases respectively, with 25 bases between them. Looked up from germline, CDR1 is LGHDT and CDR2 is YNNKEL (reference sequence). CDR3 sequence (DNA): TGTGCCAGCAGCCACCCTCCCCAAGTCAGGACAACCACCAACTATGGCTACACCTTC. Its protein is CASSHPPQVRTTTNYGYTF.

This rearrangement joins TRBV2 to TRBJ2-4; 9 bases line up with TRBD2. V gave up 6 bases and J gave up 0 bases; unmatched junction bases: 9. Germline values: CDR1 SNHLY, CDR2 FYNNEI. The CDR3 sequence is 17 residues long. The CDR3 reads CASSRSRGGAAKNIQYF. The CDR3 DNA follows: TGTGCCAGCAGCCGGTCGCGGGGGGGCGCAGCCAAAAACATTCAGTACTTC.

The J gene is TRBJ2-7, the V gene TRBV7-2; 13 bases are shared with TRBD2. Germline CDR1 is SGHTA and CDR2 is FQGNSA. V shed 1 base and J 0 bases; nucleotides not matched to a gene: 3. CDR3 length: 17 residues. The DNA of the CDR3 is TGTGCCAGCAGCTTAGGACTAGCGGGGGGAATCTCCTACGAGCAGTACTTC. Its protein product is CASSLGLAGGISYEQYF.

V usage is TRBV14 and J usage is TRBJ1-5; 8 bases map to TRBD1. Germline V gives CDR1 SGHDN, CDR2 FVKESK. With V trimmed by 4 bases and J by 7 bases, 6 bases remained unmatched. This CDR3 is 14 amino acids long. CDR3 amino acids: CASSPQGAGQPQHF. The CDR3 nucleotides are TGTGCCAGCAGCCCCCAGGGGGCCGGCCAGCCCCAGCATTTT.

This clone has more than one count but fewer than ten. The chain joins TRBV4-3 to TRBJ2-7, with 8 bases that match TRBD1. J was trimmed by 5 bases and V by 4 bases; bases with no gene match: 7. This CDR3 has 14 residues. CDR1 and CDR2 from the germline V gene are LGHNA and YSLEER. CDR3 loop: CASSPRQGIDEQYF. CDR3 bases: TGCGCCAGCAGCCCACGACAGGGGATCGACGAGCAGTACTTC.

The CDR3 sequence: CASPIPHYGYTF. The CDR3 DNA follows: TGTGCCAGCCCAATCCCCCACTATGGCTACACCTTC. The chain recombines TRBV28 with TRBJ1-2; D is undetermined. This CDR3 is 12 amino acids long. V was trimmed by 8 bases and J by 3 bases, leaving 10 bases between them. Per germline, CDR1 MDHEN and CDR2 SYDVKM.

The chain is built from TRBV19 and TRBJ2-3; TRBD2 agrees at 11 bases. CDR1 and CDR2 from the germline V gene are LNHDA and SQIVND (reference sequence). The CDR3 loop spans 14 amino acids. V shed 6 bases, J shed 1 base, and the junction held 0 bases outside the gene matches. In nucleotides, the CDR3 is TGTGCCAGTAGGACTAGCGGGGGCACAGATACGCAGTATTTT. Protein product: CASRTSGGTDTQYF.

The chain couples TRBV30 to TRBJ1-4; D possibly corresponds to TRBD1 (5 bases). The germline V gene encodes CDR1 GTSNPN and CDR2 SVGIG (reference sequence). V was trimmed by 1 base and J by 4 bases, leaving 10 bases between them. The CDR3 consists of 14 residues. The CDR3: CAWSAQVYNEKLFF. The CDR3 DNA is TGTGCCTGGAGTGCACAGGTATATAATGAAAAACTGTTTTTT.

V usage is TRBV30 and J usage is TRBJ2-1, with D tentatively TRBD1 (6 bases). Germline assignment: CDR1 GTSNPN and CDR2 SVGIG (reference sequence). Deletions cut 1 base from V and 3 bases from J, with 13 bases between. This CDR3 comprises 15 residues. CDR3 DNA: TGTGCCTGGAGTGCCCAGGGGAGATTCTACAATGAGCAGTTCTTC. It specifies CAWSAQGRFYNEQFF. Supplemented by reference TRBV30 and TRBJ2-1, the full variable domain reads SQTIHQWPATLVQPVGSPLSLECTVEGTSNPNLYWYRQAAGRGLQLLFYSVGIGQISSEVPQNLSASRPQDRQFILSSKKLLLSDSGFYLCAWSAQGRFYNEQFFGPGTRLTVL.

This clone was counted a single time. CDR3 DNA: TGTGCCACTCAACTAGCGGGTAGCTCCTACAATGAGCAGTTCTTC. Encoded protein: CATQLAGSSYNEQFF. The chain combines TRBV19 with TRBJ2-1, with 9 bases matching TRBD2. Trimming at V came to 10 bases and at J to 0 bases, leaving 7 bases not matched to a gene. The CDR3 has 15 residues. The germline CDR1 and CDR2 sequences are LNHDA and SQIVND (reference sequence).

The chain is built from TRBV19 and TRBJ1-4; D might be TRBD1 (5 bases). Germline lookup yields CDR1 LNHDA and CDR2 SQIVND (reference sequence). The CDR3 length is 16 residues. The V end was cut by 3 bases, the J end by 7 bases, with 18 bases between. The CDR3 DNA reads TGTGCCAGTAGTATGCCGGTGGGGCTCGGGGGTGAAAAACTGTTTTTT. It yields the protein CASSMPVGLGGEKLFF.

The chain links TRBV19 to TRBJ2-1; 10 bases are shared with TRBD1. V trimming: 5 bases; J trimming: 4 bases; junction bases outside the gene matches: 8. The CDR3 contains 16 residues. Germline V gene data show CDR1 as LNHDA and CDR2 as SQIVND (reference sequence). The chain's CDR3 is CASSPRTGGEYNEQFF. For the CDR3, the DNA is TGTGCCAGTAGTCCACGGACAGGGGGAGAGTACAATGAGCAGTTCTTC. Using reference TRBV19 and TRBJ2-1 for the parts outside the CDR3, the full variable domain is DGGITQSPKYLFRKEGQNVTLSCEQNLNHDAMYWYRQDPGQGLRLIYYSQIVNDFQKGDIAEGYSVSREKKESFPLTVTSAQKNPTAFYLCASSPRTGGEYNEQFFGPGTRLTVL.

This clone was recorded once. This chain links TRBV28 with TRBJ2-1; D ambiguous. V shed 2 bases and J shed 15 bases, with 17 bases lying between them. Germline V gene lookup returns CDR1 MDHEN and CDR2 SYDVKM. The length of the CDR3 is 13 residues. The chain's CDR3 is CASSLGSPQRLFF. The CDR3 DNA follows: TGTGCCAGCAGTTTAGGTAGCCCCCAGCGCTTGTTCTTC.

Here the CDR3 DNA reads TGTGCCAGCAGCTTAGGTTGGGACAGCCCTGAAGCTTTCTTT. As protein: CASSLGWDSPEAFF. The rearrangement uses TRBV13 and TRBJ1-1; the match to TRBD1 covers 7 bases. The V gene end was trimmed by 0 bases and the J gene end by 6 bases; junction bases not matched to a gene: 4. The CDR3 sequence is 14 residues long. Germline V gene lookup returns CDR1 PRHDT and CDR2 FYEKMQ (reference sequence).

The chain is built from TRBV6-5 and TRBJ1-1; weak D call: TRBD1 (5 bases). V was shortened by 4 bases and J by 1 base, with 10 bases between the two germline ends. The V gene's germline CDR1 is MNHEY and CDR2 SVGAGI. The CDR3 spans 14 residues. CDR3 sequence (DNA): TGTGCCAGCAGTTCTCGAACAGGGAACACTGAAGCTTTCTTT. Translating gives CASSSRTGNTEAFF.

The chain uses TRBV9 and TRBJ2-2; a possible D gene is TRBD1 (6 bases). The V end lost 3 bases, the J end lost 4 bases, and 10 bases lay between the germline ends. The CDR3 contains 14 residues. CDR1 and CDR2 from the germline V gene are SGDLS and YYNGEE. In DNA form, the CDR3 reads TGTGCCAGCAGCGCAACAGGGTCCACCGGGGAGCTGTTTTTT. It yields the protein CASSATGSTGELFF.

The chain recombines TRBV7-8 with TRBJ2-7, with 7 positions matching TRBD2. The CDR3 extends over 17 amino acids. In germline, CDR1 is SGHVS, CDR2 FQNEAQ. V lost 5 bases to trimming and J lost 3 bases; unmatched junction nucleotides: 16. CDR3 sequence: CASSANYDPRGSYEQYF. The DNA for the CDR3 is TGTGCCAGCAGCGCTAACTACGATCCGCGGGGGAGCTACGAGCAGTACTTC.

The chain has TRBV10-2 and TRBJ1-6; D possibly corresponds to TRBD1 (6 bases). V dropped 6 bases and J dropped 9 bases, with 18 bases sitting between them. This CDR3 region has 15 residues. Germline V gene data show CDR1 as WSHSY and CDR2 as SAAADI. The CDR3 region is CASSEGQTLGSPLHF. The CDR3 region has the DNA TGCGCCAGCAGCGAAGGACAGACGTTAGGTTCACCCCTCCACTTT.

This clone showed up just a few times. The chain couples TRBV27 to TRBJ2-7; TRBD1 matches at 7 bases. V lost 6 bases and J lost 1; bases outside the gene matches: 3. Germline V gives CDR1 MNHEY, CDR2 SMNVEV (reference sequence). This CDR3 is built from 13 residues. CDR3 DNA sequence: TGTGCCAGCAGGCGACAGGGTTCCTACGAGCAGTACTTC. This sequence encodes CASRRQGSYEQYF.

This clone was seen ten or more times. This rearrangement joins TRBV5-4 to TRBJ2-7, with TRBD1 matching 9 bases. Per germline, CDR1 SGHNT and CDR2 YYREEE (reference sequence). The V segment lost 3 bases and the J segment 13 bases; nucleotides outside the gene matches: 11. The CDR3 runs 13 residues. The CDR3 sequence: CASSSLPGDRAYF. Written as DNA, the CDR3 is TGTGCCAGCAGCTCCCTCCCTGGGGACAGGGCCTACTTC.

J is TRBJ1-6 and V is TRBV29-1; tentatively, D is TRBD1 (6 bases). The CDR3 is 14 amino acids. CDR1 and CDR2 from the germline V gene are SQVTM and ANQGSEA. V was trimmed by 6 bases and J by 0 bases, leaving 9 bases between them. The CDR3: CSVRQDSYNSPLHF. In nucleotides, the CDR3 is TGCAGCGTAAGACAGGACTCCTATAATTCACCCCTCCACTTT.

The rearrangement joins TRBV3-1 (or the pseudogene TRBV3-2) to TRBJ1-4, with 7 bases fitting TRBD1. This CDR3 is 15 amino acids long. Per germline, CDR1 LGHDT and CDR2 YNNKEL (reference sequence). The junction had 5 bases not matched to a gene; V was cut back by 0 bases and J by 7 bases. CDR3 sequence reads: CASSQDRPGGEKLFF. DNA for the CDR3: TGTGCCAGCAGCCAAGATCGGCCAGGGGGTGAAAAACTGTTTTTT.

This chain connects TRBV5-1 to TRBJ1-1, with 10 bases that match TRBD1. This CDR3 comprises 15 residues. V shed 2 bases, J shed 5 bases, and the junction held 6 bases outside the gene matches. The germline V gene encodes CDR1 SGHRS and CDR2 YFSETQ. The CDR3 DNA reads as TGCGCCAGCAGCTTACAATCGGGACAGGGGACTGAAGCTTTCTTT. Its translation is CASSLQSGQGTEAFF.

This clone was counted a few times. The chain uses TRBV7-3 and TRBJ2-3; D is unclear. Trimming removed 5 bases from V and 4 bases from J, with 10 bases in between. CDR3 length: 13 amino acids. Germline V gives CDR1 SGHTA, CDR2 FQGTGA. The CDR3 loop reads CASSPSVADTQYF. CDR3 coding DNA: TGTGCCAGCAGCCCCAGTGTTGCAGATACGCAGTATTTT.

The J gene is TRBJ1-2, the V gene TRBV19, with 8 positions matching TRBD1. Germline V gene lookup returns CDR1 LNHDA and CDR2 SQIVND (reference sequence). The CDR3 consists of 14 residues. The V gene end was trimmed by 6 bases and the J gene end by 4 bases; junction bases not matched to a gene: 7. Here the CDR3 DNA reads TGTGCCAGTAGACCGGAAACAGGGGGCTATGGCTACACCTTC. It translates to CASRPETGGYGYTF.

This clone was counted a single time. The chain is built from TRBV19 and TRBJ1-5, with a tentative D call TRBD1 (5 bases). Germline-derived CDR1 and CDR2 are LNHDA and SQIVND (reference sequence). Trimming took 3 bases from V and 0 from J, leaving 6 bases between them. CDR3 length equals 14 residues. The CDR3 loop reads CASSIQGSNQPQHF. The CDR3 DNA follows: TGTGCCAGTAGTATTCAGGGTAGCAATCAGCCCCAGCATTTT.